The 9 T cell receptor beta chains given below trace back to one sample, sequenced in a study of blood T cell repertoires in COVID-19. The assay was immunoSEQ multiplex PCR, and TCRdb's table has in-frame clones only and misses some. The sample records 90,000 to 120,000 clones, about 91% being singletons. Sequenced sample: peripheral blood. The source of these receptors is a man in his fifties with active or convalescent COVID-19.

In its sample, this clone was seen a few times. The chain carries TRBV18 and TRBJ1-3; D perhaps matches TRBD1 (5 bases). The CDR3 sequence is 16 residues long. V was clipped by 3 bases and J by 0 bases, with 12 bases between them. Germline V lookup: CDR1 KGHSH, CDR2 LQKENI. Here the CDR3 DNA reads TGTGCCAGCTCACCCAGTTTTGACAGCTCTGGAAACACCATATATTTT. Protein product: CASSPSFDSSGNTIYF.

This clone was observed a few times. The V and J genes are TRBV6-6 and TRBJ1-3, with TRBD1 matching 7 bases. V dropped 7 bases and J dropped 4; count of bases not matched to a gene: 10. Germline V gene sequence: CDR1 MNHNY, CDR2 SVGAGI (reference sequence). CDR3 length: 15 residues. The CDR3 here is CASNPRDRDGNTIYF. DNA for the CDR3: TGTGCCAGCAACCCTCGCGACAGGGACGGAAACACCATATATTTT.

The genes are TRBV30 and TRBJ1-2; 9 bases match TRBD1. The CDR3 extends over 13 amino acids. V was clipped by 3 bases and J by 4 bases; unmatched bases: 3. Per the germline V gene, CDR1 is GTSNPN and CDR2 is SVGIG (reference sequence). The CDR3 spells CAWSATGGYGYTF. The CDR3 DNA reads TGTGCCTGGAGCGCGACAGGGGGCTATGGCTACACCTTC.

The rearrangement joins TRBV28 to TRBJ2-7, with a weak D call TRBD1 (6 bases). Trimming stripped 6 bases from V and 6 bases from J, with 21 bases between. CDR1 MDHEN and CDR2 SYDVKM come from the germline V gene. This CDR3 contains 15 residues. This CDR3 is CASRAGTYAIGEQYF. CDR3 nucleotides: TGTGCCAGCAGGGCAGGGACATACGCCATCGGCGAGCAGTACTTC.

This clone appeared once. This chain uses TRBV6-5 with TRBJ2-7, with D perhaps TRBD1 (6 bases). Looked up from germline, CDR1 is MNHEY and CDR2 is SVGAGI. V was clipped by 7 bases and J by 2 bases, with 15 bases between them. The CDR3 has 14 residues. DNA of the CDR3: TGTGCCAGCACCCTACAGGGACCCGCCTACGAGCAGTACTTC. Its protein product is CASTLQGPAYEQYF.

This clone appeared a single time. V usage is TRBV5-5 and J usage is TRBJ2-5, with 7 bases identical to TRBD1. Germline V CDR1 and CDR2: SGHKS, YYEKEE (reference sequence). The CDR3 has 15 residues. The trim removed 3 bases at V and 2 bases at J, leaving 7 bases unmatched. CDR3 coding DNA: TGTGCCAGCAGCTCCAGACCGACAGGGCAAGAGACCCAGTACTTC. Protein: CASSSRPTGQETQYF.

The chain joins TRBV2 to TRBJ1-5, with D possibly TRBD1 on 6 matching bases. The CDR3 runs to 13 residues. Trimming removed 7 bases from V and 5 bases from J, with 12 bases in between. In germline, CDR1 is SNHLY, CDR2 FYNNEI. The chain's CDR3 is CASNREGDQPQHF. The CDR3 nucleotides read TGTGCCAGCAACAGGGAGGGGGATCAGCCCCAGCATTTT.

The chain has TRBV15 and TRBJ1-5, with a tentative D call TRBD1 (6 bases). CDR3 length equals 20 residues. Germline V gives CDR1 LNHNV, CDR2 YYDKDF (reference sequence). The V and J ends lost 1 base and 6 bases respectively, with 28 bases between them. The CDR3 nucleotides read TGTGCCACCAGCAGAGGCCCGAGGGGAGGGACAAGACCCCTGATTCAGCCCCAGCATTTT. Amino acids: CATSRGPRGGTRPLIQPQHF.

J is TRBJ2-2 and V is TRBV24-1, with D possibly being TRBD1 (6 bases). V lost 1 base and J 2 bases, leaving 10 bases between the germline ends. The CDR3 consists of 16 residues. Germline CDR1 and CDR2: KGHDR and SFDVKD. The CDR3 sequence is CATSDFWGHNTGELFF. DNA of the CDR3: TGTGCCACCAGTGATTTTTGGGGGCACAACACCGGGGAGCTGTTTTTT.